Here is one T cell receptor (beta chain) with its context. The treatment denotes: approximately 18 received Ad26.COV2.S at low or high dose, single or two shots; about 5 received placebo; per-sample allocation not given. The samples date from day 63 after the first vaccine or placebo injection. This specimen belongs to a study of Ad26.COV2.S vaccination and SARS-CoV-2 variants. About the research overall: It was the COV1001 Ad26.COV2.S trial arm that included the donor.

Germline V CDR1 and CDR2: SGHTA, FQGNSA. The CDR3 runs to 17 residues. Germline trimming cut 5 bases from V and 1 base from J; bases unmatched to any gene: 10. Sequencing was performed with immunoSEQ multiplex PCR; in TCRdb, only in-frame clones are kept and a portion is missing. The table records 300,000 to 450,000 clones, 70% to 90% of them present only once. The gene calls are TRBV7-2 and TRBJ1-1; 10 positions agree with TRBD1. The sequence was obtained from a person between 18 and 65 years old who received the Ad26.COV2.S COVID-19 vaccine or a placebo. The sequenced sample was peripheral blood, obtained in a trial of Ad26.COV2.S vaccine versus placebo. In nucleotides, the CDR3 is TGTGCCAGCAGCCCCCGGTCTGGACAGGGGGGGAACACTGAAGCTTTCTTT. This codes for CASSPRSGQGGNTEAFF.